This entry lists 25 T cell receptor beta chains sequenced from one sample in a study of blood T cells in healthy people across ages. Primers used in a second PCR of roughly 6 to 12 cycles were a sample-barcoded 5' primer and a J-beta primer mix. MiXCR, applied by TCRdb to the 5' RACE reads, yields one record per CDR3 protein. The sample holds some 780,000 distinct CDR3 sequences; about 61% are singletons and the top ten take roughly 26%. Sequencing was performed on blood. The receptors were sampled from a middle-aged man in good health.

This sequence joins TRBV6-6 and TRBJ2-4; D might be TRBD1 (5 bases). Gene TRBJ2-5 matches the end of the DNA better, so the J call may be wrong. CDR1 is MNHNY and CDR2 is SVGAGI in the germline V gene (reference sequence). The CDR3 runs 13 residues. CDR3 amino acids: CASTEGVFETQYF. The DNA of the CDR3 is TGTGCCAGCACGGAAGGGGTTTTCGAGACCCAGTACTTC.

The CDR3 loop is CASRTGSNEKLFF. The DNA for the CDR3 is TGCGCCAGCAGGACAGGGTCGAATGAAAAACTGTTTTTT. The rearrangement uses TRBV5-1 and TRBJ1-4; TRBD1 matches 7 bases. This CDR3 has 13 amino acids. Unmatched junction bases numbered 3, after V lost 5 bases and J lost 5 bases. CDR1 and CDR2 (germline): SGHRS, YFSETQ.

The chain couples TRBV18 to TRBJ1-1; D is uncertain. The CDR3 loop spans 14 amino acids. CDR1 KGHSH and CDR2 LQKENI come from the germline V gene. Between the trimmed V and J ends, which lost 2 bases and 5 bases, there was a span of 12 bases. CDR3 loop: CASSPGTAGTEAFF. The CDR3, as DNA: TGTGCCAGCTCACCAGGCACGGCGGGGACTGAAGCTTTCTTT.

V usage is TRBV6-2 or TRBV6-3 and J usage is TRBJ2-1, with a tentative D call TRBD1 (6 bases). The CDR3 has 13 residues. Germline CDR1 reads MNHEY; CDR2 reads SVGEGT. V lost 8 bases to trimming and J lost 5 bases, with 13 bases between them. Here the CDR3 reads CASLGASHNEQFF. The CDR3 nucleotides are TGTGCCAGCTTGGGGGCGTCCCACAATGAGCAGTTCTTC.

This chain uses TRBV27 with TRBJ1-2, with 9 nucleotides matching TRBD1. The CDR3 runs to 13 residues. Per germline, CDR1 MNHEY and CDR2 SMNVEV (reference sequence). V lost 7 bases to trimming and J lost 6 bases; unmatched junction nucleotides: 6. CDR3 DNA sequence: TGTGCCAGCAAGGACAGGGGCTATGATGGCTACACCTTC. Its translation: CASKDRGYDGYTF.

The chain joins TRBV27 to TRBJ1-5, with TRBD1 matching over 7 bases. Trimming cost V 0 bases and J 3 bases; bases outside gene matches: 5. The CDR3 totals 16 residues. Germline CDR1 MNHEY, CDR2 SMNVEV (reference sequence). CDR3 amino acids: CASSLSARGYNQPQHF. The CDR3 DNA reads TGTGCCAGCAGTTTATCAGCCAGGGGGTACAATCAGCCCCAGCATTTT.

This rearrangement joins TRBV13 to TRBJ2-3; D perhaps matches TRBD2 (6 bases). Trimming shortened V by 5 bases and J by 4 bases, and 16 bases separated the two germline ends. The germline V gene encodes CDR1 PRHDT and CDR2 FYEKMQ (reference sequence). The CDR3 loop spans 15 amino acids. The CDR3: CASSPFTGAADTQYF. CDR3 sequence (DNA): TGTGCCAGCAGCCCATTCACGGGAGCGGCAGATACGCAGTATTTT.

As DNA, the CDR3 is TGTGCCAGCAGAACCACCGGGGAGCTGTTTTTT. Translation: CASRTTGELFF. J is TRBJ2-2 and V is TRBV6-5; D is uncertain. V dropped 6 bases and J dropped 4 bases, with 3 bases sitting between them. Germline values: CDR1 MNHEY, CDR2 SVGAGI. The length of the CDR3 is 11 residues.

The V call is TRBV7-9, the J call TRBJ2-5; D unclear. The end of the DNA aligns better with TRBJ2-7, so the J call may be wrong. Germline CDR1 reads SEHNR; CDR2 reads FQNEAQ (reference sequence). The CDR3 is made up of 14 amino acids. The CDR3: CASSPRIPAYEQYF. The CDR3 bases are TGTGCCAGCTCGCCACGGATACCGGCCTACGAGCAGTACTTC.

This rearrangement joins TRBV14 to TRBJ2-7; D is unresolved. Trimming pared 1 base from V and 0 bases from J, leaving 13 bases between. The CDR3 consists of 16 residues. Germline V gene lookup returns CDR1 SGHDN and CDR2 FVKESK. CDR3 residues: CASSQVDKGCSYEQYF. CDR3 DNA sequence: TGTGCCAGCAGCCAAGTGGATAAAGGCTGCTCCTACGAGCAGTACTTC.

V gene TRBV12-3 or TRBV12-4 combines with J gene TRBJ1-4; TRBD1 matches 7 bases. The length of the CDR3 is 16 residues. The V segment lost 5 bases and the J segment 3 bases; nucleotides outside the gene matches: 9. DNA of the CDR3: TGTGCCAGCAGTACGGGAAGACAGGGACCTAATGAAAAACTGTTTTTT. Residues: CASSTGRQGPNEKLFF.

The chain uses TRBV20-1 and TRBJ2-4; 7 bases fit TRBD1. The DNA matches TRBJ2-7 better at its end, which makes the J call doubtful. CDR3 size: 13 residues. Per germline, CDR1 DFQATT and CDR2 SNEGSKA (reference sequence). CDR3 bases: TGCAGTGCTATGACAGGGTTCGGATACGAGCAGTACTTC. Translated: CSAMTGFGYEQYF.

V is TRBV7-6 and J is TRBJ2-7; the match to TRBD1 covers 7 bases. This CDR3 region has 14 residues. Germline CDR1 reads SGHVS; CDR2 reads FNYEAQ. J lost 3 bases, V lost 0 bases, and 2 bases had no gene match. CDR3 bases: TGTGCCAGCAGCTTAGCGGGACAGAGCTACGAGCAGTACTTC. It encodes CASSLAGQSYEQYF.

J is TRBJ2-1 and V is TRBV20-1; 7 bases align to TRBD2. Looked up from germline, CDR1 is DFQATT and CDR2 is SNEGSKA (reference sequence). There are 17 residues in the CDR3. With 4 bases clipped from V and 1 base from J, the junction kept 13 bases outside the gene matches. This chain's CDR3 is CSATLADPLQSYNEQFF. CDR3 coding DNA: TGCAGTGCTACCCTAGCGGACCCTTTGCAGTCCTACAATGAGCAGTTCTTC.

This clonotype has a single count. The V call is TRBV29-1, the J call TRBJ2-7; either TRBD1 or TRBD2 may fit D (5 bases each). The length of the CDR3 is 14 residues. V shed 4 bases and J shed 3 bases, with 16 bases lying between them. The germline CDR1 and CDR2 sequences are SQVTM and ANQGSEA. The CDR3: CSVGGTKLYYEQYF. The CDR3 DNA follows: TGCAGCGTTGGAGGGACCAAACTCTACTACGAGCAGTACTTC.

Points on this clonotype: A read error may produce the germline difference seen at one junction end. V and J are TRBV5-6 and TRBJ1-2; tentative D call: TRBD1 (5 bases). The germline gives CDR1 SGHDT, CDR2 YYEEEE. This CDR3 spans 16 amino acids. CDR3 DNA: TGTGCCAGCAGCCGATATGCTGTGACAGCGAACTACGGCTACACCTTC. This encodes CASSRYAVTANYGYTF.

This chain connects TRBV28 to TRBJ2-3, with 8 bases aligning to TRBD1. There are 16 residues in the CDR3. V lost 3 bases, J lost 4 bases, and 9 bases stayed unmatched. Germline CDR1 is MDHEN and CDR2 is SYDVKM. CDR3 loop: CASSFTGTGTSDTQYF. CDR3 sequence (DNA): TGTGCCAGCAGTTTTACCGGGACAGGCACATCAGATACGCAGTATTTT.

This chain connects TRBV18 to TRBJ1-5; weak D call: TRBD1 (6 bases). From germline, CDR1 is KGHSH and CDR2 LQKENI. The CDR3 consists of 15 residues. V was clipped by 3 bases and J by 2 bases, with 11 bases between them. The CDR3 DNA is TGTGCCAGCTCACCGACAGGCAATGGCAATCAGCCCCAGCATTTT. Its protein is CASSPTGNGNQPQHF.

This clonotype was detected only a few times. J is TRBJ1-5 and V is TRBV3-1; D not certain. The V and J ends lost 1 base and 4 bases respectively, with 17 bases between them. CDR1 LGHDT and CDR2 YNNKEL come from the germline V gene (reference sequence). There are 17 residues in the CDR3. This chain's CDR3 is CASSQVGAGDSNQPQHF. The CDR3, as DNA: TGTGCCAGCAGCCAAGTTGGCGCAGGTGATAGTAATCAGCCCCAGCATTTT. Supplemented by reference TRBV3-1 and TRBJ1-5, the full variable domain reads DTAVSQTPKYLVTQMGNDKSIKCEQNLGHDTMYWYKQDSKKFLKIMFSYNNKELIINETVPNRFSPKSPDKAHLNLHINSLELGDSAVYFCASSQVGAGDSNQPQHFGDGTRLSIL.

This clonotype was picked up one time. The chain combines TRBV7-2 with TRBJ2-5, with D possibly matching TRBD1 (7 bases). There are 14 residues in the CDR3. Trimming removed 5 bases at V and 2 bases at J, with 12 bases between. Germline V lookup: CDR1 SGHTA, CDR2 FQGNSA. CDR3 amino acids: CASSPEGQQETQYF. CDR3 nucleotide sequence: TGTGCCAGCAGCCCGGAGGGACAGCAAGAGACCCAGTACTTC.

Details on this clonotype: Relative to the germline gene, one junction end is altered; a read error may explain this. This rearrangement joins TRBV9 to TRBJ2-7; D is possibly TRBD1 (6 bases). Germline V CDR1 and CDR2: SGDLS, YYNGEE. The CDR3 is 13 residues long. CDR3 bases: TGTGCCAGCAGTTCGACCGGGACAAACGACCAGTACTTC. Protein: CASSSTGTNDQYF.

The chain is built from TRBV20-1 and TRBJ2-3; 8 positions agree with TRBD1. This CDR3 has 14 amino acids. The V segment lost 5 bases and the J segment 4 bases; nucleotides outside the gene matches: 8. Per germline, CDR1 DFQATT and CDR2 SNEGSKA (reference sequence). CDR3 bases: TGCAGTGCTGTGGTGGCACAGGGGGCAGATACGCAGTATTTT. Translation gives CSAVVAQGADTQYF.

The rearrangement links TRBV6-1 to TRBJ2-1, with TRBD1 matching over 7 bases. This CDR3 region has 15 residues. V shed 4 bases and J 0 bases; nucleotides not matched to a gene: 3. Germline CDR1 and CDR2: MNHNS and SASEGT. The CDR3 loop reads CASSGHRGSYNEQFF. CDR3 bases: TGTGCCAGCAGTGGACACAGGGGCTCCTACAATGAGCAGTTCTTC.

The rearrangement links TRBV20-1 to TRBJ1-5; 12 bases fit TRBD1. Trimming at V came to 3 bases and at J to 9 bases, leaving 18 bases not matched to a gene. Germline assignment: CDR1 DFQATT and CDR2 SNEGSKA (reference sequence). CDR3 size: 18 residues. The CDR3 nucleotides read TGCAGTGCTAGGGATTGGACCGGGACAGGGGGCCCCCAAGGGCCCCAGCATTTT. It codes for CSARDWTGTGGPQGPQHF.

The rearrangement joins TRBV18 to TRBJ2-7; 8 nucleotides line up with TRBD2. Germline values: CDR1 KGHSH, CDR2 LQKENI. The V gene end was trimmed by 3 bases and the J gene end by 2 bases; junction bases not matched to a gene: 6. This CDR3 comprises 15 residues. The CDR3 region has the DNA TGTGCCAGCTCACCGGCAGCGGGAGAAACCTACGAGCAGTACTTC. It is translated as CASSPAAGETYEQYF. The full variable domain, its missing parts supplied by reference TRBV18 and TRBJ2-7, is NAGVMQNPRHLVRRRGQEARLRCSPMKGHSHVYWYRQLPEEGLKFMVYLQKENIIDESGMPKERFSAEFPKEGPSILRIQQVVRGDSAAYFCASSPAAGETYEQYFGPGTRLTVT.